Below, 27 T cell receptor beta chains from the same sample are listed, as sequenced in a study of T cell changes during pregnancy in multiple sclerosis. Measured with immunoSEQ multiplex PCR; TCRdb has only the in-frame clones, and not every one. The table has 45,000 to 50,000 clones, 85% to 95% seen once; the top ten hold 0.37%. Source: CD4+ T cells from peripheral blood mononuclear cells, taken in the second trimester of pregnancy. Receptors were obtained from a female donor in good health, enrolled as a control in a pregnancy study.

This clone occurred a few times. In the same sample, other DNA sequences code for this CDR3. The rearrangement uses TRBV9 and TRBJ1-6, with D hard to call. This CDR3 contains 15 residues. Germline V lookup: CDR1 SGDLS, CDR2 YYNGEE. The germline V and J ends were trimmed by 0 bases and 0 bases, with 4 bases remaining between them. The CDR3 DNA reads TGTGCCAGCAGCGTAGACAGCTCCTATAATTCACCCCTCCACTTT. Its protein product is CASSVDSSYNSPLHF.

The chain's CDR3 is CASSPSNRVGGYTF. The CDR3 bases are TGTGCCAGCAGCCCATCGAACAGGGTTGGTGGCTACACCTTC. The chain recombines TRBV7-2 with TRBJ1-2, with D possibly being TRBD1 (6 bases). CDR3 length equals 14 residues. The germline CDR1 and CDR2 sequences are SGHTA and FQGNSA. Trimming removed 5 bases from V and 7 bases from J, with 17 bases in between.

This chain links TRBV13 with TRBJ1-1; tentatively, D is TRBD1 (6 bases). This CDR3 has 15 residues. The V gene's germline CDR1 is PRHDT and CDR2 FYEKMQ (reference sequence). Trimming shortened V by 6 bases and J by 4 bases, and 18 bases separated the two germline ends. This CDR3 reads CASSSQGRYGTEAFF. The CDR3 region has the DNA TGTGCCAGCAGTTCTCAGGGGCGTTATGGCACTGAAGCTTTCTTT.

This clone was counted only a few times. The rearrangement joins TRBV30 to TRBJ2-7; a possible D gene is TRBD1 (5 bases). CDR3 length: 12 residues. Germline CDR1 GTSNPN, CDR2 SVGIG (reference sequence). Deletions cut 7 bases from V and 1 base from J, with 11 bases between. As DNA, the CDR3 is TGTGCCTTCCGACAGTCGTCCTACGAGCAGTACTTC. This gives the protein CAFRQSSYEQYF.

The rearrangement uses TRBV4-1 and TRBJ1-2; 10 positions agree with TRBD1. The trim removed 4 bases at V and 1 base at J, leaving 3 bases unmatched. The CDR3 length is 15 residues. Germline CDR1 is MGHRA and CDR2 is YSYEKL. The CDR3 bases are TGCGCCAGCAGCCGCGGACAGGGGGATAACTATGGCTACACCTTC. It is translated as CASSRGQGDNYGYTF.

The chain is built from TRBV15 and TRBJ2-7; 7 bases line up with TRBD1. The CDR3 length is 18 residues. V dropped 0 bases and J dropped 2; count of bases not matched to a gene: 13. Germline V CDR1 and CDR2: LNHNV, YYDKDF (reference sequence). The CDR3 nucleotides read TGTGCCACCAGCAGAGATCAGGGGCACAGGGGTTCTCCCTACGAGCAGTACTTC. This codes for CATSRDQGHRGSPYEQYF. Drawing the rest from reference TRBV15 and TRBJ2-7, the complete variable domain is DAMVIQNPRYQVTQFGKPVTLSCSQTLNHNVMYWYQQKSSQAPKLLFHYYDKDFNNEADTPDNFQSRRPNTSFCFLDIRSPGLGDTAMYLCATSRDQGHRGSPYEQYFGPGTRLTVT.

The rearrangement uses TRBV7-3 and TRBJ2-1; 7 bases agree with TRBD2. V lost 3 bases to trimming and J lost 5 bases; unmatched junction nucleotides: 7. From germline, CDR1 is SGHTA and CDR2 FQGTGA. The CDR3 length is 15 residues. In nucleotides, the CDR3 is TGTGCCAGCAGCTTTGGACTAGTAACCGACAATGAGCAGTTCTTC. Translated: CASSFGLVTDNEQFF.

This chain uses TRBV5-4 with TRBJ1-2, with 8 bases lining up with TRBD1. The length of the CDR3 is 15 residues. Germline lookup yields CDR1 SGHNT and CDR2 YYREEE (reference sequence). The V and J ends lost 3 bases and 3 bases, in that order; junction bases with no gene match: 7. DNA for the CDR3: TGTGCCAGCAGCTCACCGGGACAGGAGGACTATGGCTACACCTTC. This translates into CASSSPGQEDYGYTF.

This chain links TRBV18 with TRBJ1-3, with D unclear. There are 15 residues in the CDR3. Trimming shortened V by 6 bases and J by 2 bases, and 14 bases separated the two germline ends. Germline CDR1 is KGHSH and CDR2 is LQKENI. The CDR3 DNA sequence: TGTGCCAGCTCCCTCCTGGAGGGCACTGGAAACACCATATATTTT. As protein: CASSLLEGTGNTIYF.

CDR3 protein: CASSIDRTDMNTEAFF. The CDR3 DNA sequence: TGTGCCAGTAGTATAGATCGGACAGACATGAACACTGAAGCTTTCTTT. The chain recombines TRBV19 with TRBJ1-1, with TRBD1 as a possible D gene (6 bases). CDR1 LNHDA and CDR2 SQIVND come from the germline V gene (reference sequence). With 0 bases removed from V and 0 bases from J, the gap between germline ends came to 11 bases. The CDR3 has 16 residues.

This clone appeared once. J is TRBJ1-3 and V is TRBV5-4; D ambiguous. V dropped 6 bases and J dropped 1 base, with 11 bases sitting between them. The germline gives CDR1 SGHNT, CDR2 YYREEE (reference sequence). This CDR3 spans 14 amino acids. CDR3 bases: TGTGCCAGCACCCAGACGGGTTCTGGAAACACCATATATTTT. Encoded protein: CASTQTGSGNTIYF.

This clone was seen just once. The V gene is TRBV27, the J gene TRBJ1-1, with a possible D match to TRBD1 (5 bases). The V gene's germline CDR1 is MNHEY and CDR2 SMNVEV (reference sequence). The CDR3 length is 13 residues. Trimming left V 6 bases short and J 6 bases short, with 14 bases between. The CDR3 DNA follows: TGTGCCAGCAGGGCACAGGTGGTCGCTGAAGCTTTCTTT. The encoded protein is CASRAQVVAEAFF.

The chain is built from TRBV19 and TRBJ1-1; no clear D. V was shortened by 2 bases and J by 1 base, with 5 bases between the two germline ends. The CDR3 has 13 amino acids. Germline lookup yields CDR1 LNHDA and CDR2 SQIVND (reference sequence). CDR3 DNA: TGTGCCAGTAGTATACGACAGAACACTGAAGCTTTCTTT. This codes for CASSIRQNTEAFF.

The CDR3 region is CASSSGQGAYYGYTF. The CDR3 bases are TGTGCCAGCAGTTCGGGACAGGGGGCTTACTATGGCTACACCTTC. The rearrangement links TRBV6-6 to TRBJ1-2; 12 bases are shared with TRBD1. The CDR3 contains 15 residues. The V gene end was trimmed by 4 bases and the J gene end by 3 bases; junction bases not matched to a gene: 3. Germline values: CDR1 MNHNY, CDR2 SVGAGI (reference sequence).

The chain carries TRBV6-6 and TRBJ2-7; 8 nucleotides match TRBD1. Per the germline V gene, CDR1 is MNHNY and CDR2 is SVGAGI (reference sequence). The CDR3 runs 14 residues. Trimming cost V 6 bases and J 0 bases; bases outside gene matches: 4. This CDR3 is CASRGQGDSYEQYF. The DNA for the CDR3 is TGTGCCAGCAGAGGACAGGGCGACTCCTACGAGCAGTACTTC.

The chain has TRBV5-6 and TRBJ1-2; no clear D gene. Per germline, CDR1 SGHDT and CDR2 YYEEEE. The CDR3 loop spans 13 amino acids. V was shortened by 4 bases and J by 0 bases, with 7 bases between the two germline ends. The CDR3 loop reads CASSRGTNYGYTF. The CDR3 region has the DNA TGTGCCAGCAGCCGAGGGACTAACTATGGCTACACCTTC.

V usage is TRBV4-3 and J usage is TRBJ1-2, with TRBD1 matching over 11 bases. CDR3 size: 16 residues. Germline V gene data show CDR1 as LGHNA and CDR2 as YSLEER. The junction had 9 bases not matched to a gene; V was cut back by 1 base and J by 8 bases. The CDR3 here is CASSQAVGQGAWGYTF. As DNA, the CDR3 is TGCGCCAGCAGCCAAGCAGTTGGACAGGGGGCATGGGGCTACACCTTC.

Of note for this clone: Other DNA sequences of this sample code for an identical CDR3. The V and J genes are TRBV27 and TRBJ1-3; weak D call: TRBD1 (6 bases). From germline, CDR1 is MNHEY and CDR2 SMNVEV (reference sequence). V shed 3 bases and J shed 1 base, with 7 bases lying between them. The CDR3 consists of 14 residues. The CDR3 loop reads CASSLGASGNTIYF. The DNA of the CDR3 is TGTGCCAGCAGTTTGGGGGCATCTGGAAACACCATATATTTT.

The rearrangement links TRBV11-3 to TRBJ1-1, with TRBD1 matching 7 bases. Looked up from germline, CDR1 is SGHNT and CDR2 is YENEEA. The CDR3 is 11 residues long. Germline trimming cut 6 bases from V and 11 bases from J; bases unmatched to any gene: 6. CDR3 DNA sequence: TGTGCCAGCAGTCCCGGGACAGAGGCTTTCTTT. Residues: CASSPGTEAFF.

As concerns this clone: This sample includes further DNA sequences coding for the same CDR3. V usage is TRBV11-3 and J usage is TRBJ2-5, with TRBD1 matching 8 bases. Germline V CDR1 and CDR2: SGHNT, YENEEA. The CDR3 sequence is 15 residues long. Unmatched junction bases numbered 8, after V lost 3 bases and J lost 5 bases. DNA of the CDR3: TGTGCCAGCAGCTTGGGGCAGGGGGCTGAGGAGACCCAGTACTTC. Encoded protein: CASSLGQGAEETQYF.

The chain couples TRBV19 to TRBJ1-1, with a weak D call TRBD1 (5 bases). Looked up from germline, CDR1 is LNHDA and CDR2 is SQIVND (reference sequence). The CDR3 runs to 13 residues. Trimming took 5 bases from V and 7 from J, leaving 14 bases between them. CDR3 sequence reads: CASSPQSGIEAFF. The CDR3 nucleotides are TGTGCCAGTAGTCCTCAATCAGGGATTGAAGCTTTCTTT.

The CDR3 loop is CASSSGTSIYEQYF. The CDR3 DNA reads as TGTGCCAGCAGCTCCGGGACTAGCATCTACGAGCAGTACTTC. The rearrangement uses TRBV9 and TRBJ2-7, with 9 bases lining up with TRBD2. CDR1 is SGDLS, CDR2 YYNGEE, per germline. This CDR3 is 14 amino acids long. Germline trimming cut 4 bases from V and 3 bases from J; bases unmatched to any gene: 5.

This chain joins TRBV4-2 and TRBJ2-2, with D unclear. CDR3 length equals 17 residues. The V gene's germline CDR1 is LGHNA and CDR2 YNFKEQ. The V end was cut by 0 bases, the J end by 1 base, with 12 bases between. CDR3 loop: CASSQEVARMNTGELFF. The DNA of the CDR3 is TGTGCCAGCAGCCAAGAAGTCGCCAGAATGAACACCGGGGAGCTGTTTTTT.

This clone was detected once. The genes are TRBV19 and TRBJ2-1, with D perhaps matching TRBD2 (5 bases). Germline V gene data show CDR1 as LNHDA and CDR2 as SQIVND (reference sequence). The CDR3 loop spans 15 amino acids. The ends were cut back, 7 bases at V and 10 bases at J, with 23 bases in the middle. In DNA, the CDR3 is TGTGCCAGTAACTTCAATCCCGGAAGTCTAGCAGAGCAGTTCTTC. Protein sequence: CASNFNPGSLAEQFF.

DNA of the CDR3: TGTGCCAGCAGCTTATTTAGCGGGGGGGCCGCAGAGACCCAGTACTTC. Translated: CASSLFSGGAAETQYF. The V and J genes are TRBV7-2 and TRBJ2-5; TRBD2 aligns across 11 bases. J gave up 4 bases and V 2 bases, and 6 bases lay outside the gene matches. The CDR3 runs 16 residues. The germline CDR1 and CDR2 sequences are SGHTA and FQGNSA.

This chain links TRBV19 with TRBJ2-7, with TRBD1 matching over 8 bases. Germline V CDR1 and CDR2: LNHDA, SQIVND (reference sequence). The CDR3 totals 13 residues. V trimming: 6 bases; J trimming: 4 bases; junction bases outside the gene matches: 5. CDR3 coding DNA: TGTGCCAGTAGGACGACAGGGGAATACGAGCAGTACTTC. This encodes CASRTTGEYEQYF.

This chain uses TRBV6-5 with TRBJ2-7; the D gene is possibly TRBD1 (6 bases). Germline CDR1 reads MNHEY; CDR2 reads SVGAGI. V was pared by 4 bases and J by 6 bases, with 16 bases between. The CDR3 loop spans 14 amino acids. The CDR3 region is CASSSNRVSGEQYF. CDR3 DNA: TGTGCCAGCAGTTCCAACAGGGTAAGCGGCGAGCAGTACTTC.